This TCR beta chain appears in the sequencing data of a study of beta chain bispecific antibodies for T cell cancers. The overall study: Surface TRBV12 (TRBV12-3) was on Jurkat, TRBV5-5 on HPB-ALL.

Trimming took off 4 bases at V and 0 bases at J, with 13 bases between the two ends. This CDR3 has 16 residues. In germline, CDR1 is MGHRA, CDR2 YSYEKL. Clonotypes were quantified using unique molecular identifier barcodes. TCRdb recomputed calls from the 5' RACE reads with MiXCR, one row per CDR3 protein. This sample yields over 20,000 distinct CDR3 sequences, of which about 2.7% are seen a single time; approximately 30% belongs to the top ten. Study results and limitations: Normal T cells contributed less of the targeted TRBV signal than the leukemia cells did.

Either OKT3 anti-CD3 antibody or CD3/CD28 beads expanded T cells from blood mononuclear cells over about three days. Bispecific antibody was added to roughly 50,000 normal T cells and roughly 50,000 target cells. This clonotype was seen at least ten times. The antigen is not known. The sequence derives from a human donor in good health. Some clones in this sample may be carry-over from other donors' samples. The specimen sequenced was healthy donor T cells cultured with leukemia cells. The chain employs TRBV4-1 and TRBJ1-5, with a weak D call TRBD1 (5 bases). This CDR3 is CASSPTGDHSNQPQHF. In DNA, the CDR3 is TGCGCCAGCAGCCCTACGGGGGATCATAGCAATCAGCCCCAGCATTTT.